This T cell receptor beta chain was recorded in a study of post-analysis software for immune sequencing data. Findings and caveats of the study: In patients, a few TRBV segments were more frequent than in controls, with TRBV5-6, TRBV5-1 and TRBV20-1 among them.

Unique molecular identifiers were present in the TCR beta cDNA libraries. Via MiXCR, TCRdb re-called the PCR reads, giving one row per CDR3 protein. The sample records about 200,000 distinct CDR3 sequences, 29% being singletons. The V and J ends lost 7 bases and 0 bases respectively, with 18 bases between them. This CDR3 region has 16 residues. On this clonotype: What it binds is not known.

The clonotype was recovered from a girl aged 2-17 years with multiple sclerosis. Material for sequencing was blood. The gene calls are TRBV12-3 or TRBV12-4 and TRBJ1-1; a possible D gene is TRBD1 (5 bases). The CDR3 DNA reads TGTGCCAGCACCCCGCACGGGGGGTTAATGAACACTGAAGCTTTCTTT. Its protein is CASTPHGGLMNTEAFF.